The present TCR beta chain was sequenced within a study of cytomegalovirus exposure and HLA in healthy donors. The data were produced by immunoSEQ multiplex PCR, yet TCRdb's version contains in-frame clones alone and is incomplete. The table lists 78,000 or so clones, 96% of them singletons, with about 1.6% in the top ten. Trimming cost V 6 bases and J 4 bases; bases outside gene matches: 9. The CDR3 is made up of 15 amino acids. CDR1 LNHDA and CDR2 SQIVND come from the germline V gene (reference sequence). The sample holds one count of this clone. The target antigen is unknown. Notes on the study in general: Among the CMV-associated chains, a few were confirmed in vitro as specific for CMV antigens. According to a subsequent analysis, TCR clusters identified in the first cohort showed a tendency to co-occur across the 120 or so validation repertoires.

The source of this sequence is a man younger than 35 in good health and CMV-seropositive. The chain has TRBV19 and TRBJ1-5, with 7 bases lining up with TRBD1. The material sequenced was PBMCs. The CDR3 bases are TGTGCCAGTAGGGGGATTAACAGGGGTAATCAGCCCCAGCATTTT. Its protein is CASRGINRGNQPQHF.